Below, 2 T cell receptor beta chains from the same sample are listed, as sequenced in a study of radiotherapy plus CTLA-4 blockade in lung cancer. Profiling relied on immunoSEQ multiplex PCR, and the TCRdb table lists in-frame clones only, not all of them. The sample has just under 60,000 clones; 75% to 85% are singletons. The sequencing here drew on peripheral blood, taken from a patient treated with radiotherapy plus ipilimumab. The receptors here all came from a human donor with non-small cell lung cancer who had a partial response to radiotherapy plus ipilimumab.

The chain recombines TRBV6-1 with TRBJ2-7, with TRBD1 matching 7 bases. The CDR3 loop spans 14 amino acids. Germline values: CDR1 MNHNS, CDR2 SASEGT. After removal of 6 bases from V and 3 bases from J, the junction contained 8 bases not matched to a gene. The chain's CDR3 is CASSTGTVLYEQYF. The CDR3 DNA follows: TGTGCCAGCAGCACCGGGACAGTGCTCTACGAGCAGTACTTC.

This chain links TRBV7-9 with TRBJ1-1; no clear D. V was trimmed by 5 bases and J by 0 bases, leaving 4 bases between them. Germline-derived CDR1 and CDR2 are SEHNR and FQNEAQ (reference sequence). The CDR3 sequence is 12 residues long. The CDR3 DNA reads as TGTGCCAGCAGCATTATGAACACTGAAGCTTTCTTT. Amino acid sequence: CASSIMNTEAFF.